A single sample gave rise to the 19 T cell receptor beta chains below, sequenced in a study of cytomegalovirus exposure and HLA in healthy donors (TCRdb year 2017). Libraries were prepared through the immunoSEQ multiplex PCR assay. A mixture of 60 forward primers for TCR Vbeta segments and 13 reverse primers for TCR Jbeta segments was used in the multiplex PCR. The table was pulled from immuneACCESS by TCRdb, which kept in-frame rearrangements only. Such tables lose some clones; where checked, under half of the loss comes from unresolved V genes, and the rest has no known cause. The table for this sample lists about 110,000 clones; roughly 75% of them were counted only once. The top ten hold roughly 2.5% of the sample. The sequenced sample was PBMCs. The source of these receptors is a middle-aged man in good health and CMV-seronegative.

The chain is built from TRBV23-1 and TRBJ1-2; TRBD1 might be the D (5 bases). TRBV23-1 is noted as an ORF with a role that remains uncertain. CDR3 length: 16 residues. V was pared by 10 bases and J by 2 bases, with 23 bases between. The CDR3 loop is CATPGGEFPINYGYTF. CDR3 nucleotide sequence: TGCGCCACTCCCGGGGGTGAATTCCCGATCAACTATGGCTACACCTTC.

This sequence joins TRBV29-1 and TRBJ2-3; TRBD1 matches 7 bases. V gave up 5 bases and J gave up 2 bases; unmatched junction bases: 4. The CDR3 is 13 residues long. In germline, CDR1 is SQVTM, CDR2 ANQGSEA. This chain's CDR3 is CSVTGANTDTQYF. The CDR3 region has the DNA TGCAGCGTTACAGGGGCCAACACAGATACGCAGTATTTT.

The chain employs TRBV2 and TRBJ2-2, with D possibly TRBD1 on 6 matching bases. Germline V lookup: CDR1 SNHLY, CDR2 FYNNEI. This CDR3 has 17 amino acids. The V gene lost 2 bases and the J gene lost 8 bases, with 21 bases spanning the gap. CDR3 sequence reads: CASSERGEDSYRGELFF. In DNA form, the CDR3 reads TGTGCCAGCAGTGAAAGGGGAGAGGACAGCTACAGAGGGGAGCTGTTTTTT.

The CDR3 spells CASRPDFYGYTF. CDR3 nucleotide sequence: TGCGCCAGCAGACCGGACTTCTATGGCTACACCTTC. This chain connects TRBV5-1 to TRBJ1-2; D uncertain. The CDR3 is 12 amino acids. V dropped 5 bases and J dropped 4 bases, with 9 bases sitting between them. CDR1 and CDR2 (germline): SGHRS, YFSETQ.

V usage is TRBV5-4 and J usage is TRBJ2-5; D is unresolved. The CDR3 extends over 13 amino acids. Per the germline V gene, CDR1 is SGHNT and CDR2 is YYREEE (reference sequence). Trimming pared 0 bases from V and 5 bases from J, leaving 8 bases between. CDR3 sequence reads: CASSLAGPETQYF. The CDR3 DNA reads TGTGCCAGCAGCTTGGCCGGTCCGGAGACCCAGTACTTC.

CDR3 nucleotides: TGCGCCAGCAGTAATGCGGGGACTCTGAACACTGAAGCTTTCTTT. Encoded protein: CASSNAGTLNTEAFF. The chain is built from TRBV10-1 and TRBJ1-1; D is possibly TRBD1 (5 bases). Germline CDR1 and CDR2: WNHNN and SYGVQD (reference sequence). The CDR3 runs to 15 residues. Between the trimmed V and J ends, which lost 5 bases and 0 bases, there was a span of 13 bases.

This chain uses TRBV9 with TRBJ1-4; weak D call: TRBD1 (5 bases). Germline V gene data show CDR1 as SGDLS and CDR2 as YYNGEE. CDR3 length: 15 residues. Trimming shortened V by 4 bases and J by 6 bases, and 16 bases separated the two germline ends. The CDR3, as DNA: TGTGCCAGCAGCACTACATCGAGCAGGGATGAAAAACTGTTTTTT. Its protein product is CASSTTSSRDEKLFF.

The V call is TRBV7-9, the J call TRBJ1-6; TRBD1 might be the D (5 bases). CDR3 length: 15 amino acids. Trimming took 8 bases from V and 9 from J, leaving 20 bases between them. The germline V gene encodes CDR1 SEHNR and CDR2 FQNEAQ (reference sequence). CDR3 residues: CASSMGRGDASPLHF. The CDR3, as DNA: TGTGCCAGCTCGATGGGGCGGGGGGACGCTTCACCCCTCCACTTT.

The CDR3 is CASSLARDRVSPLHF. The CDR3 nucleotides are TGTGCCAGCAGCTTAGCGCGGGACAGGGTTTCACCCCTCCACTTT. The chain recombines TRBV7-8 with TRBJ1-6, with 9 nucleotides matching TRBD1. This CDR3 spans 15 amino acids. V was clipped by 0 bases and J by 9 bases; unmatched bases: 3. The germline V gene has CDR1 SGHVS and CDR2 FQNEAQ.

This clone has only one observation. The DNA for the CDR3 is TGTGCCAGCAGCCTCCCCGGACAGGCAAACTATGGCTACACCTTC. It translates to CASSLPGQANYGYTF. The V gene is TRBV5-4, the J gene TRBJ1-2; TRBD1 agrees at 7 bases. CDR1 is SGHNT and CDR2 is YYREEE in the germline V gene (reference sequence). This CDR3 region has 15 residues. With V trimmed by 4 bases and J by 2 bases, 8 bases remained unmatched.

The gene calls are TRBV19 and TRBJ1-2; 7 bases align to TRBD1. The CDR3 runs to 14 residues. The J segment lost 6 bases and the V segment lost 3 bases, leaving 7 bases of the junction unmatched. Germline assignment: CDR1 LNHDA and CDR2 SQIVND (reference sequence). CDR3 sequence (DNA): TGTGCCAGTAGTATCAACAGGGGTTGGGATGGCTACACCTTC. This encodes CASSINRGWDGYTF.

The V and J genes are TRBV7-6 and TRBJ2-2, with 8 bases aligning to TRBD1. From germline, CDR1 is SGHVS and CDR2 FNYEAQ. CDR3 size: 15 residues. The trim removed 4 bases at V and 7 bases at J, leaving 8 bases unmatched. The CDR3, as DNA: TGTGCCAGCAGCTCCGGACAGGGCTCTAACGGGGAGCTGTTTTTT. This codes for CASSSGQGSNGELFF.

The chain uses TRBV14 and TRBJ1-2; 8 bases are shared with TRBD1. CDR3 length: 16 amino acids. The V gene's germline CDR1 is SGHDN and CDR2 FVKESK. V shed 3 bases, J shed 3 bases, and the junction held 9 bases outside the gene matches. In DNA form, the CDR3 reads TGTGCCAGCAGCCACTCTGACAGGGGCCTATACTATGGCTACACCTTC. Translated, it gives CASSHSDRGLYYGYTF.

This rearrangement joins TRBV5-1 to TRBJ2-7, with 7 bases aligning to TRBD1. The V segment lost 4 bases and the J segment 0 bases; nucleotides outside the gene matches: 4. The CDR3 runs to 14 residues. From germline, CDR1 is SGHRS and CDR2 YFSETQ. In DNA form, the CDR3 reads TGCGCCAGCAGCACGGACAGGAGCTCCTACGAGCAGTACTTC. Residues: CASSTDRSSYEQYF.

V gene TRBV6-5 combines with J gene TRBJ1-2, with 7 positions matching TRBD1. From germline, CDR1 is MNHEY and CDR2 SVGAGI. The CDR3 contains 16 residues. V lost 3 bases to trimming and J lost 7 bases; unmatched junction nucleotides: 14. CDR3 sequence (DNA): TGTGCCAGCAGTTATTTACTAGGACAGGCCCATAGTGGCTACACCTTC. Translation: CASSYLLGQAHSGYTF.

This clone was seen a few times. The gene calls are TRBV5-6 and TRBJ2-1, with D possibly matching TRBD2 (6 bases). This CDR3 contains 13 residues. The V end lost 4 bases, the J end lost 7 bases, and 12 bases lay between the germline ends. Germline lookup yields CDR1 SGHDT and CDR2 YYEEEE. The CDR3 nucleotides read TGTGCCAGCAGCCCCCGGGAGCGGAATGAGCAGTTCTTC. Translation gives CASSPRERNEQFF.

The chain employs TRBV4-2 and TRBJ2-1; 9 bases are a match to TRBD2. Germline CDR1 LGHNA, CDR2 YNFKEQ. Trimming cost V 4 bases and J 4 bases; bases outside gene matches: 8. The CDR3 sequence is 16 residues long. Here the CDR3 reads CASSPLSGGRYNEQFF. The DNA for the CDR3 is TGTGCCAGCAGCCCCCTTAGCGGGGGTCGATACAATGAGCAGTTCTTC.

The chain recombines TRBV25-1 with TRBJ2-7; D might be TRBD2 (7 bases). Per germline, CDR1 MGHDK and CDR2 SYGVNS. V was clipped by 6 bases and J by 2 bases, with 11 bases between them. This CDR3 has 13 amino acids. The CDR3 sequence: CASSPGGPYEQYF. The CDR3, as DNA: TGTGCCAGCAGCCCCGGGGGGCCCTACGAGCAGTACTTC.

This rearrangement joins TRBV5-1 to TRBJ2-7; 10 bases map to TRBD2. The CDR3 is made up of 15 amino acids. With 0 bases clipped from V and 1 base from J, the junction kept 1 base outside the gene matches. The germline V gene has CDR1 SGHRS and CDR2 YFSETQ. CDR3 protein: CASSLVAGGSYEQYF. As DNA, the CDR3 is TGCGCCAGCAGCTTGGTAGCGGGGGGTTCCTACGAGCAGTACTTC.